Below, 12 T cell receptor beta chains from the same sample are listed, as sequenced in a study of T-cell memory formation after mild COVID-19 (dated by TCRdb to the early 2020s). The library was produced with 5' RACE. Sequencing was carried out with an Illumina NovaSeq 6000. TCRdb cleaned the public reads at Q25 with fastp, built clones with MiXCR and kept in-frame beta chains. Each entry merges the rows of one CDR3 protein and shows their most common DNA and genes. Within this sample are fewer than 500,000 distinct CDR3 sequences, with 20% to 30% of them counted one time only. Approximately 12% of the sample is taken by the ten largest. Input material: PBMCs or a T cell subset sorted from them (not recorded which). The origin of the receptors is an adult woman who had mild COVID-19 (a few samples of this study predate the infection). The sample titles of this study are shuffled in the database, so cell type and time point are left out; the donor was told from shared clones.

The sample holds a few counts of this clonotype. The chain recombines TRBV7-6 with TRBJ2-7; 9 bases fit TRBD1. The V and J ends lost 5 bases and 11 bases, in that order; junction bases with no gene match: 4. The germline CDR1 and CDR2 sequences are SGHVS and FNYEAQ. CDR3 length equals 11 residues. CDR3 bases: TGTGCCAGCAGCCCTACAGGGGGCGAGTACTTC. Its translation: CASSPTGGEYF.

This clonotype was seen a handful of times. The rearrangement links TRBV12-3 or TRBV12-4 to TRBJ2-7; tentatively, D is TRBD1 (6 bases). This CDR3 contains 14 residues. V was shortened by 1 base and J by 3 bases, with 10 bases between the two germline ends. CDR3: CASSLGQELYEQYF. In nucleotides, the CDR3 is TGTGCCAGCAGTTTAGGACAGGAACTCTACGAGCAGTACTTC.

The chain combines TRBV29-1 with TRBJ1-2; 10 nucleotides match TRBD1. With 4 bases clipped from V and 12 bases from J, the junction kept 11 bases outside the gene matches. This CDR3 has 13 amino acids. CDR1 and CDR2 (germline): SQVTM, ANQGSEA. The CDR3 nucleotides are TGCAGCGTTGCAAATGGACAGGGGGACGGGCACACCTTC. This translates into CSVANGQGDGHTF.

This chain connects TRBV12-3 or TRBV12-4 to TRBJ2-1; D might be TRBD2 (5 bases). This CDR3 spans 13 amino acids. The V and J ends lost 7 bases and 9 bases respectively, with 16 bases between them. CDR3 sequence: CASIKGGMAEQFF. The CDR3 coding sequence is TGTGCCAGCATTAAAGGAGGAATGGCTGAGCAGTTCTTC.

The chain links TRBV9 to TRBJ1-1; no clear D gene. The CDR3 covers 13 residues. Trimming removed 4 bases at V and 10 bases at J, with 17 bases between. CDR1 is SGDLS and CDR2 is YYNGEE in the germline V gene. DNA for the CDR3: TGTGCCAGCAGCTCGGGCGACCCGTTTGGAGCTTTCTTT. This gives the protein CASSSGDPFGAFF.

The rearrangement links TRBV5-6 to TRBJ1-2, with D possibly matching TRBD1 (6 bases). The CDR3 sequence is 12 residues long. From germline, CDR1 is SGHDT and CDR2 YYEEEE. V was pared by 4 bases and J by 8 bases, with 12 bases between. CDR3 region: CASSMTGRGYTF. In DNA, the CDR3 is TGTGCCAGCAGCATGACAGGACGCGGCTACACCTTC. Based on the CDR3 plus reference TRBV5-6 and TRBJ1-2, the full variable domain is DAGVTQSPTHLIKTRGQQVTLRCSPKSGHDTVSWYQQALGQGPQFIFQYYEEEERQRGNFPDRFSGHQFPNYSSELNVNALLLGDSALYLCASSMTGRGYTFGSGTRLTVV.

This clonotype occurred a few times. The chain links TRBV7-9 to TRBJ2-1; unclear D gene. The V gene's germline CDR1 is SEHNR and CDR2 FQNEAQ (reference sequence). V was cut by 0 bases and J by 8 bases, with 17 bases left in between. CDR3 length: 16 residues. In DNA form, the CDR3 reads TGTGCCAGCAGCTTAGCGAAATCCTATTACATCTATGAGCAGTTCTTC. It codes for CASSLAKSYYIYEQFF.

The chain employs TRBV5-4 and TRBJ2-5, with 9 bases matching TRBD2. Germline values: CDR1 SGHNT, CDR2 YYREEE (reference sequence). The CDR3 consists of 18 residues. After removal of 0 bases from V and 5 bases from J, the junction contained 14 bases not matched to a gene. The CDR3 nucleotides read TGTGCCAGCAGCTTGGCGGGGGTTAGCGGGGGCAGGCGGGAGACCCAGTACTTC. It specifies CASSLAGVSGGRRETQYF.

This clonotype was picked up a small number of times. The chain couples TRBV29-1 to TRBJ2-7; TRBD2 matches 10 bases. V trimming: 4 bases; J trimming: 1 base; junction bases outside the gene matches: 7. Germline CDR1 and CDR2: SQVTM and ANQGSEA. The CDR3 extends over 15 amino acids. CDR3 DNA: TGCAGCGTTGTCTCAGCTAGCGGGAGTTCCTACGAGCAGTACTTC. Amino acid sequence: CSVVSASGSSYEQYF.

The CDR3 DNA reads as TGCAGTGCTAGAGCGGACGGAGGCTACGAGCAGTACTTC. Its translation is CSARADGGYEQYF. The chain couples TRBV20-1 to TRBJ2-7; the D gene is possibly TRBD2 (5 bases). Trimming stripped 1 base from V and 3 bases from J, with 10 bases between. The length of the CDR3 is 13 residues. Looked up from germline, CDR1 is DFQATT and CDR2 is SNEGSKA (reference sequence).

The rearrangement links TRBV29-1 to TRBJ1-3; maybe TRBD1 (5 bases). In germline, CDR1 is SQVTM, CDR2 ANQGSEA. Trimming removed 7 bases from V and 1 base from J, with 5 bases in between. This CDR3 contains 11 residues. CDR3 sequence (DNA): TGCAGCGGGGGGTCTGGAAACACCATATATTTT. Protein sequence: CSGGSGNTIYF. The variable domain in full, with the rest retrieved from reference TRBV29-1 and TRBJ1-3, is SAVISQKPSRDICQRGTSLTIQCQVDSQVTMMFWYRQQPGQSLTLIATANQGSEATYESGFVIDKFPISRPNLTFSTLTVSNMSPEDSSIYLCSGGSGNTIYFGEGSWLTVV.

This rearrangement joins TRBV11-3 to TRBJ2-1; 14 bases line up with TRBD2. The junction had 2 bases not matched to a gene; V was cut back by 4 bases and J by 6 bases. From germline, CDR1 is SGHNT and CDR2 YENEEA. The CDR3 extends over 15 amino acids. This CDR3 is CASSSTSGRANEQFF. CDR3 DNA: TGTGCCAGCAGCTCGACTAGCGGGAGGGCCAATGAGCAGTTCTTC.